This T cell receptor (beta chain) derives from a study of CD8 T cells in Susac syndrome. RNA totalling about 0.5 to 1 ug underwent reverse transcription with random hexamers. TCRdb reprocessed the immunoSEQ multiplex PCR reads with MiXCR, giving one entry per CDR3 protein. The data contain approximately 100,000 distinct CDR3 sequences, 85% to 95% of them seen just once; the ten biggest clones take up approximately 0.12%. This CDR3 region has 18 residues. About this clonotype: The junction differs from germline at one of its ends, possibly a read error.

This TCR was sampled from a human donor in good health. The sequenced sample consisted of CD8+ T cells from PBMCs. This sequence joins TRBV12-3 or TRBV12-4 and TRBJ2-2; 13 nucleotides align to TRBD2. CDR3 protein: CASSFKSGTSGITGELFF. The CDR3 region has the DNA TGTGCCAGCAGTTTCAAATCCGGGACTAGCGGGATTACCGGGGAGCTTTTTTTT.